This T cell receptor beta chain was identified during a study of blood T cell repertoires in COVID-19. CDR3 length: 16 residues. V was pared by 1 base and J by 1 base, with 3 bases of the junction left unmatched. Germline CDR1 MNHEY, CDR2 SVGEGT. The authors' processing: Counts of nucleated cells, estimated from reference gene primer amplification, were obtained. Repertoires were generated with immunoSEQ multiplex PCR, while TCRdb's copy carries only in-frame clones and drops some. V, J and clone size derive from that table, while D and trimming were established from the DNA sequence. The profile shows roughly 330,000 clones, roughly 86% of them singletons.

The gene calls are TRBV6-2 or TRBV6-3 and TRBJ2-1, with 8 bases fitting TRBD2. The sample consisted of PBMCs or T cells enriched from blood (not recorded which). The source is a woman aged 25 to 39 who had recovered from COVID-19. As DNA, the CDR3 is TGTGCCAGCAGTTACTGGGGCGGGGGGTCCTACAATGAGCAGTTCTTC. This translates into CASSYWGGGSYNEQFF.